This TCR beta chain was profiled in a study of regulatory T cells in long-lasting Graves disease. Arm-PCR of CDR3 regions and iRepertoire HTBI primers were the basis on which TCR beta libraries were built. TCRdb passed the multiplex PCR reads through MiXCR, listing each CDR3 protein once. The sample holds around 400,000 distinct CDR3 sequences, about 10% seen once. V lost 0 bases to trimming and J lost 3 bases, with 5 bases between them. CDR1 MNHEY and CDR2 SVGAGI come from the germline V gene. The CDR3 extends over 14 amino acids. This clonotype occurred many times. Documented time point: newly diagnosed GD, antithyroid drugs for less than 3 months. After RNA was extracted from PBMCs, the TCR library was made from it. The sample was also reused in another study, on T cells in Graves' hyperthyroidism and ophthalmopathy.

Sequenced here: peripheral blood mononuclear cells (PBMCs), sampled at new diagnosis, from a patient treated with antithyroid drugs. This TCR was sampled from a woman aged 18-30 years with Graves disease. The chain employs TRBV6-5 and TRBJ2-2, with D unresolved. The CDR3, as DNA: TGTGCCAGCAGTTACTCTCTGTACACCGGGGAGCTGTTTTTT. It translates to CASSYSLYTGELFF.